This passage covers 12 T cell receptor beta chains from one sample sequenced in a study of blood T cell repertoires in COVID-19. Assay used: immunoSEQ multiplex PCR; TCRdb lists only in-frame clones, some missing. The sample holds 150,000 to 200,000 clones, 65% to 90% seen once. Sequences were obtained from PBMCs or T cells enriched from blood (not recorded which). These TCRs come from a man aged 50 to 59 who had recovered from COVID-19.

This chain links TRBV18 with TRBJ2-7; 8 positions agree with TRBD2. Germline assignment: CDR1 KGHSH and CDR2 LQKENI. This CDR3 region has 16 residues. Losses at the gene ends were 2 bases for V and 6 bases for J; bases not matched to a gene: 12. CDR3 bases: TGTGCCAGCTCACCAATATCCGGGGGGGCTCGGGGCGAGCAGTACTTC. Translating gives CASSPISGGARGEQYF.

This chain links TRBV10-3 with TRBJ1-2; no firm D call. Trimming removed 2 bases at V and 8 bases at J, with 9 bases between. Germline V gene data show CDR1 as ENHRY and CDR2 as SYGVKD. The CDR3 is made up of 12 amino acids. Written as DNA, the CDR3 is TGTGCCATCAGTGAGACAGCCAGCGGCTACACCTTC. Encoded protein: CAISETASGYTF.

This clone has a single count. The rearrangement uses TRBV10-3 and TRBJ2-7, with a weak D call TRBD2 (7 bases). The CDR3 is 14 amino acids. Germline V CDR1 and CDR2: ENHRY, SYGVKD. Trimming left V 5 bases short and J 5 bases short, with 16 bases between. DNA for the CDR3: TGTGCCATCAGTCTCCGGGGGGCCTTGGACGAGCAGTACTTC. Amino acid sequence: CAISLRGALDEQYF.

This chain joins TRBV7-9 and TRBJ2-1; no definite D call. Trimming left V 4 bases short and J 8 bases short, with 15 bases between. Germline-derived CDR1 and CDR2 are SEHNR and FQNEAQ (reference sequence). This CDR3 spans 14 amino acids. Here the CDR3 reads CASSSEVSPYEQFF. The CDR3 DNA sequence: TGTGCCAGCAGCTCAGAGGTCTCCCCTTATGAGCAGTTCTTC.

The chain carries TRBV18 and TRBJ2-3; D may be TRBD1 (6 bases). CDR1 is KGHSH and CDR2 is LQKENI in the germline V gene. Trimming removed 0 bases from V and 2 bases from J, with 12 bases in between. The length of the CDR3 is 16 residues. CDR3 coding DNA: TGTGCCAGCTCACCACCAGGGGGACACCACACAGATACGCAGTATTTT. Residues: CASSPPGGHHTDTQYF.

This chain connects TRBV19 to TRBJ1-2; perhaps TRBD1 as D (5 bases). Trimming took 9 bases from V and 0 from J, leaving 11 bases between them. Looked up from germline, CDR1 is LNHDA and CDR2 is SQIVND (reference sequence). This CDR3 region has 13 residues. This CDR3 is CASIGASNYGYTF. DNA for the CDR3: TGTGCCAGCATAGGGGCGTCTAACTATGGCTACACCTTC.

The rearrangement links TRBV5-1 to TRBJ1-1; D is ambiguous. CDR1 SGHRS and CDR2 YFSETQ come from the germline V gene. The CDR3 sequence is 15 residues long. The germline V and J ends were trimmed by 0 bases and 1 base, with 10 bases remaining between them. CDR3 DNA: TGCGCCAGCAGCTTGGATTCCCAGGCGAACACTGAAGCTTTCTTT. This codes for CASSLDSQANTEAFF.

V is TRBV5-5 and J is TRBJ2-2; D possibly corresponds to TRBD2 (5 bases). Per the germline V gene, CDR1 is SGHKS and CDR2 is YYEKEE (reference sequence). The CDR3 is 15 residues long. The V end lost 3 bases, the J end lost 7 bases, and 16 bases lay between the germline ends. The CDR3 is CASSSGVGAGGELFF. CDR3 coding DNA: TGTGCCAGCAGCTCGGGCGTGGGCGCGGGCGGGGAGCTGTTTTTT.

This clone appeared a few times. The chain links TRBV18 to TRBJ2-5, with 14 bases matching TRBD2. Germline CDR1 is KGHSH and CDR2 is LQKENI. This CDR3 is built from 18 residues. The trim removed 0 bases at V and 5 bases at J, leaving 8 bases unmatched. The CDR3 region is CASSPPGTSGGRGETQYF. Here the CDR3 DNA reads TGTGCCAGCTCACCACCCGGGACTAGCGGGGGCCGAGGGGAGACCCAGTACTTC.

This sequence joins TRBV2 and TRBJ1-1, with a weak D call TRBD1 (5 bases). The V and J ends lost 6 bases and 4 bases respectively, with 9 bases between them. The germline gives CDR1 SNHLY, CDR2 FYNNEI. The CDR3 runs to 12 residues. DNA for the CDR3: TGTGCCAGCAGAGGGGTTAGCACTGAAGCTTTCTTT. Encoded protein: CASRGVSTEAFF.

This sequence joins TRBV6-1 and TRBJ1-2; D is unclear. The CDR3 loop spans 12 amino acids. Trimming took off 2 bases at V and 8 bases at J, with 9 bases between the two ends. Germline CDR1 and CDR2: MNHNS and SASEGT. For the CDR3, the DNA is TGTGCCAGCAGTGAACTCCTTTTCGGCTACACCTTC. Amino acids: CASSELLFGYTF.

The chain combines TRBV3-1 (or the pseudogene TRBV3-2) with TRBJ2-7; no firm D call. With 10 bases removed from V and 3 bases from J, the gap between germline ends came to 10 bases. The CDR3 has 11 amino acids. Per germline, CDR1 LGHDT and CDR2 YNNKEL (reference sequence). DNA of the CDR3: TGTGCCACCGAAAGCCTCTACGAGCAGTACTTC. Translated, it gives CATESLYEQYF.